A selection of T cell receptor beta chains follows, all from one sample in a study of blood T cell repertoires in COVID-19. TCRdb keeps only in-frame clones here, not all; method: immunoSEQ multiplex PCR. The table has 300,000 or so clones, 87% seen once. The source material was PBMCs or T cells enriched from blood (not recorded which). The origin of the receptors is a woman aged 25-40 years who had recovered from COVID-19. The CDR3 runs from the conserved cysteine through the conserved F or W. The order of the fields is clone size, D gene, V gene, CDR3 protein. A D gene is named only where the DNA matches it firmly. Some rows have no size entry. The others give once, few or many, or a class for an expanded clone.

abundance: NA; d_gene: NA; v_gene: TRBV6-4; CDR3aa: CASSFGGFTDTQYF
abundance: few; d_gene: NA; v_gene: TRBV9; CDR3aa: CASSVAGVQSGNTIYF
abundance: few; d_gene: NA; v_gene: TRBV19; CDR3aa: CASTPQEGGELFF
abundance: NA; d_gene: TRBD2; v_gene: TRBV5-4; CDR3aa: CASSSGPGGDKNEQFF
abundance: NA; d_gene: NA; v_gene: TRBV19; CDR3aa: CASSNWAGQSETQYF
abundance: NA; d_gene: TRBD1; v_gene: TRBV28; CDR3aa: CASSLGTGVSYEQYF
abundance: NA; d_gene: NA; v_gene: TRBV24-1; CDR3aa: CATSDPTEAKNIQYF
abundance: once; d_gene: NA; v_gene: TRBV3-1/TRBV3-2; CDR3aa: CASSQGALEEADDNYGYTF
abundance: NA; d_gene: TRBD1; v_gene: TRBV5-1; CDR3aa: CASRDRTNEQFF
abundance: NA; d_gene: TRBD1; v_gene: TRBV5-1; CDR3aa: CASSGAGTGEKLFF